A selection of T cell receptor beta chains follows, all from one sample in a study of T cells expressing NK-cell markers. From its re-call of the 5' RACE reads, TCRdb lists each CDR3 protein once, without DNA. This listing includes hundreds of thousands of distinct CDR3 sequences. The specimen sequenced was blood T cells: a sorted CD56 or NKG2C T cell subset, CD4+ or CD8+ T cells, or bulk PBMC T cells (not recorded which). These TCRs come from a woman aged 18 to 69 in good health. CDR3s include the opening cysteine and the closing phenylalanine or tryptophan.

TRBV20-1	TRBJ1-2	CSARVTNYGYTF
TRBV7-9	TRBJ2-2	CASSLLAGVAGELFF
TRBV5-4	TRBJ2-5	CASSLGTSGYEETQYF
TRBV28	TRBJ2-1	CASTSTGSGEQFF
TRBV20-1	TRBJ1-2	CSARGSDRELYYGYTF
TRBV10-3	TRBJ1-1	CAIAAQVNTEAFF
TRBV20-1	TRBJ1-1	CSAYRRNTEAFF
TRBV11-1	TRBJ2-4	CASSLEGWTLLAKNIQYF
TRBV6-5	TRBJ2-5	CASSYSSGFGQETQYF
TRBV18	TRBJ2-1	CASSEDDEQFF
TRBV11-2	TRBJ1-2	CASSLDFQVPANYGYTF
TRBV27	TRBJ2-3	CASSLRATTGADTQYF
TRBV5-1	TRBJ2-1	CASTLVAGTYEQFF
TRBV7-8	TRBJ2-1	CASSLDHRVSSYNEQFF